These 4 T cell receptor beta chains were all obtained from the same sample, sequenced in a study of blood T cell repertoires in COVID-19. Using immunoSEQ multiplex PCR, the repertoire was profiled, and TCRdb retains in-frame clones only, with some absent. The sample lists 90,000 to 140,000 clones; approximately 80% were seen once. Specimen: peripheral blood. The receptors were sampled from a man older than 75 with acute or convalescent COVID-19.

This clone was picked up a small number of times. This chain joins TRBV4-3 and TRBJ1-2, with D possibly matching TRBD1 (6 bases). The CDR3 is 14 residues long. Between the trimmed V and J ends, which lost 1 base and 8 bases, there was a span of 14 bases. From germline, CDR1 is LGHNA and CDR2 YSLEER. The CDR3 sequence is CASSQGVQGKGYTF. CDR3 sequence (DNA): TGCGCCAGCAGCCAAGGGGTTCAGGGGAAGGGCTACACCTTC.

This clone was detected once. This chain uses TRBV5-1 with TRBJ1-1, with D maybe TRBD1 (6 bases). The CDR3 consists of 13 residues. CDR1 SGHRS and CDR2 YFSETQ come from the germline V gene. The V end lost 4 bases, the J end lost 8 bases, and 15 bases lay between the germline ends. The chain's CDR3 is CASSRDIGQEAFF. The CDR3 DNA sequence: TGCGCCAGCAGCAGGGACATCGGGCAGGAAGCTTTCTTT.

The chain employs TRBV2 and TRBJ1-4; the match to TRBD1 covers 11 bases. Germline values: CDR1 SNHLY, CDR2 FYNNEI. The length of the CDR3 is 18 residues. The trim removed 4 bases at V and 0 bases at J, leaving 7 bases unmatched. The CDR3 bases are TGTGCCAGCAGTGTGGTTTCGGGACAGGGGGCAACTAATGAAAAACTGTTTTTT. Its protein product is CASSVVSGQGATNEKLFF. The full variable domain, completed using reference TRBV2 and TRBJ1-4, is EPEVTQTPSHQVTQMGQEVILRCVPISNHLYFYWYRQILGQKVEFLVSFYNNEISEKSEIFDDQFSVERPDGSNFTLKIRSTKLEDSAMYFCASSVVSGQGATNEKLFFGSGTQLSVL.

This chain links TRBV6-1 with TRBJ1-5; D is unclear. The V gene's germline CDR1 is MNHNS and CDR2 SASEGT. This CDR3 has 15 residues. V was trimmed by 2 bases and J by 0 bases, leaving 8 bases between them. The CDR3 here is CASSELVNSNQPQHF. The CDR3 region has the DNA TGTGCCAGCAGTGAATTAGTGAATAGCAATCAGCCCCAGCATTTT.